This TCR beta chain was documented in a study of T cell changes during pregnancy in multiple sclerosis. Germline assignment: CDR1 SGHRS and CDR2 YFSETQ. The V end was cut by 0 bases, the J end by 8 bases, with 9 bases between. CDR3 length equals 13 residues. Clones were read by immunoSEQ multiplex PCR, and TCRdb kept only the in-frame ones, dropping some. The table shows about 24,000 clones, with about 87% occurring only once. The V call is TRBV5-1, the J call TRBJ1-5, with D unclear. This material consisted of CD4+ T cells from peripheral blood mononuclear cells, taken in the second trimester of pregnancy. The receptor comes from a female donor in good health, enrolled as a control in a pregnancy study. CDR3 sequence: CASSLGSSEPQHF. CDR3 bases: TGCGCCAGCAGCTTGGGGTCGAGCGAGCCCCAGCATTTT.